The 9 T cell receptor beta chains below come from one sample, sequenced in a study of blood T cell repertoires in COVID-19. The repertoire was sequenced with immunoSEQ multiplex PCR; TCRdb's copy has only in-frame clones and lacks some. The sample has around 120,000 clones; roughly 88% are singletons. Sequencing was performed on peripheral blood. The source of these receptors is a man in his fifties with acute or convalescent COVID-19.

J is TRBJ2-2 and V is TRBV13, with 12 nucleotides matching TRBD2. CDR1 and CDR2 from the germline V gene are PRHDT and FYEKMQ (reference sequence). The junction had 7 bases not matched to a gene; V was cut back by 4 bases and J by 10 bases. The CDR3 spans 15 residues. The CDR3 coding sequence is TGTGCCAGCAGCTCCCTGACTAGCGGGAGCGAGGAGCTGTTTTTT. It specifies CASSSLTSGSEELFF. The full variable domain, rest sourced from reference TRBV13 and TRBJ2-2, is AAGVIQSPRHLIKEKRETATLKCYPIPRHDTVYWYQQGPGQDPQFLISFYEKMQSDKGSIPDRFSAQQFSDYHSELNMSSLELGDSALYFCASSSLTSGSEELFFGEGSRLTVL.

The rearrangement joins TRBV11-3 to TRBJ2-2; 10 nucleotides align to TRBD2. Germline V gives CDR1 SGHNT, CDR2 YENEEA. Trimming removed 5 bases from V and 5 bases from J; junction bases left unmatched: 5. The CDR3 contains 15 residues. As DNA, the CDR3 is TGTGCCAGCAGCGTGACTAGCGGGCGTACCGGGGAGCTGTTTTTT. Residues: CASSVTSGRTGELFF.

This rearrangement joins TRBV5-6 to TRBJ1-1; tentative D call: TRBD1 (6 bases). V was shortened by 4 bases and J by 1 base, with 11 bases between the two germline ends. Germline lookup yields CDR1 SGHDT and CDR2 YYEEEE. This CDR3 spans 14 amino acids. As DNA, the CDR3 is TGTGCCAGCAGCCACAGGGCCGGGAACACTGAAGCTTTCTTT. Translated, it gives CASSHRAGNTEAFF.

This chain uses TRBV11-2 with TRBJ1-2, with D possibly being TRBD1 (5 bases). Trimming took off 5 bases at V and 1 base at J, with 17 bases between the two ends. The CDR3 spans 16 residues. CDR1 is SGHAT and CDR2 is FQNNGV in the germline V gene. CDR3 bases: TGTGCCAGCAGCCGGCTGGGGCAGGACCTTAACTATGGCTACACCTTC. Its translation: CASSRLGQDLNYGYTF.

This clone was recorded only once. The chain employs TRBV15 and TRBJ2-3; TRBD1 matches at 11 bases. The germline V gene has CDR1 LNHNV and CDR2 YYDKDF (reference sequence). This CDR3 has 16 residues. The trim removed 5 bases at V and 7 bases at J, leaving 11 bases unmatched. Here the CDR3 DNA reads TGTGCCACCAGCTATTCGCGGGACAGGGGGTGGAATACGCAGTATTTT. Its translation: CATSYSRDRGWNTQYF.

The chain recombines TRBV9 with TRBJ1-1; D unclear. CDR1 is SGDLS, CDR2 YYNGEE, per germline. Trimming left V 1 base short and J 1 base short, with 11 bases between. The CDR3 spans 15 residues. The CDR3 bases are TGTGCCAGCAGCGTATCCGGAGTGGGGAACACTGAAGCTTTCTTT. It translates to CASSVSGVGNTEAFF. Complete variable domain (other parts from reference TRBV9 and TRBJ1-1): DSGVTQTPKHLITATGQRVTLRCSPRSGDLSVYWYQQSLDQGLQFLIQYYNGEERAKGNILERFSAQQFPDLHSELNLSSLELGDSALYFCASSVSGVGNTEAFFGQGTRLTVV.

In this sample, this clone turned up once. The V call is TRBV6-4, the J call TRBJ2-5, with a weak D call TRBD2 (5 bases). This CDR3 region has 13 residues. V gave up 2 bases and J gave up 2 bases, with 6 bases separating them. CDR1 MRHNA and CDR2 SNTAGT come from the germline V gene. CDR3 amino acids: CASSDGSQETQYF. The DNA of the CDR3 is TGTGCCAGCAGTGACGGGAGTCAAGAGACCCAGTACTTC.

The chain recombines TRBV30 with TRBJ2-5, with a weak D call TRBD2 (7 bases). The CDR3 extends over 14 amino acids. CDR1 is GTSNPN, CDR2 SVGIG, per germline (reference sequence). Trimming took 3 bases from V and 5 from J, leaving 16 bases between them. CDR3: CAWRRGGSGETQYF. The DNA for the CDR3 is TGTGCCTGGAGGAGGGGGGGGAGTGGGGAGACCCAGTACTTC.

This clone was found once. The chain employs TRBV4-1 and TRBJ2-5, with a tentative D call TRBD2 (5 bases). The length of the CDR3 is 14 residues. The germline V and J ends were trimmed by 0 bases and 1 base, with 6 bases remaining between them. Germline values: CDR1 MGHRA, CDR2 YSYEKL. The CDR3 coding sequence is TGCGCCAGCAGCCAAGATACTAGCCAAGAGACCCAGTACTTC. Its protein product is CASSQDTSQETQYF.